Following are 16 T cell receptor beta chains from one sample sequenced in a study of CD8+ T cells in alopecia areata. Treatment denoted: oral pan-JAK inhibitor, 5-10 mg twice daily. RNA extraction and reverse transcription yielded cDNA as sequencing template. Assay used: immunoSEQ multiplex PCR; TCRdb lists only in-frame clones, some missing. The sample yields fewer than 150,000 clones, 45% to 65% seen once. The sample consisted of CD4+ T cells sorted from blood, taken at week 24, from a patient treated with tofacitinib. The receptors shown here come from a human donor with alopecia areata.

V usage is TRBV6-1 and J usage is TRBJ2-3, with 7 bases fitting TRBD1. Trimming took 11 bases from V and 6 from J; bases not matched to a gene: 11. The CDR3 has 13 amino acids. The germline V gene has CDR1 MNHNS and CDR2 SASEGT. CDR3 nucleotide sequence: TGTGCCTCCGAGAGGACAGGTGGGGATACGCAGTATTTT. It is translated as CASERTGGDTQYF.

This clone has only a few counts. CDR3 sequence: CAISSGTGGTGELFF. In nucleotides, the CDR3 is TGTGCCATCAGTTCCGGGACAGGGGGGACCGGGGAGCTGTTTTTT. V is TRBV10-3 and J is TRBJ2-2, with 11 bases matching TRBD1. This CDR3 contains 15 residues. Germline trimming cut 5 bases from V and 5 bases from J; bases unmatched to any gene: 4. The germline V gene encodes CDR1 ENHRY and CDR2 SYGVKD.

The genes are TRBV29-1 and TRBJ2-3, with a weak D call TRBD1 (5 bases). Trimming cost V 0 bases and J 0 bases, with 10 bases left between them. Germline V lookup: CDR1 SQVTM, CDR2 ANQGSEA. CDR3 size: 15 residues. Here the CDR3 reads CSVEDRTGSTDTQYF. The CDR3 nucleotides read TGCAGCGTTGAAGATCGAACAGGAAGCACAGATACGCAGTATTTT.

This clone was seen a single time. The chain joins TRBV7-2 to TRBJ1-1; D call uncertain. CDR1 and CDR2 (germline): SGHTA, FQGNSA. Trimming shortened V by 5 bases and J by 4 bases, and 14 bases separated the two germline ends. The CDR3 loop spans 14 amino acids. CDR3: CASSPWGTGTEAFF. As DNA, the CDR3 is TGTGCCAGCAGCCCCTGGGGAACGGGCACTGAAGCTTTCTTT.

This clone was counted only a few times. The rearrangement links TRBV2 to TRBJ1-1; 7 nucleotides match TRBD1. Losses at the gene ends were 1 base for V and 9 bases for J; bases not matched to a gene: 8. Germline V gives CDR1 SNHLY, CDR2 FYNNEI. The length of the CDR3 is 14 residues. The CDR3 sequence is CASSEGLQGSKAFF. Here the CDR3 DNA reads TGTGCCAGCAGTGAAGGCCTACAGGGGTCGAAAGCTTTCTTT.

This rearrangement joins TRBV5-1 to TRBJ2-1; D is ambiguous. This CDR3 comprises 12 residues. Trimming left V 4 bases short and J 6 bases short, with 8 bases between. The germline V gene encodes CDR1 SGHRS and CDR2 YFSETQ. Here the CDR3 DNA reads TGCGCCAGCAGCGCTGGGGTCAATGAGCAGTTCTTC. Protein: CASSAGVNEQFF.

The chain is built from TRBV15 and TRBJ1-2; D gene uncertain. Trimming removed 7 bases at V and 5 bases at J, with 17 bases between. Germline CDR1 reads LNHNV; CDR2 reads YYDKDF (reference sequence). The CDR3 has 14 residues. CDR3 in DNA: TGTGCCACCAATTTCACTCCTGGGCAATATGGCTACACCTTC. Its translation: CATNFTPGQYGYTF.

The chain employs TRBV15 and TRBJ1-6; D gene unclear. V lost 5 bases and J lost 4, with 6 bases in between. CDR1 is LNHNV and CDR2 is YYDKDF in the germline V gene (reference sequence). This CDR3 is 13 amino acids long. CDR3 nucleotides: TGTGCCACCAGCCCTGCATATAATTCACCCCTCCACTTT. Its translation is CATSPAYNSPLHF.

The rearrangement links TRBV2 to TRBJ2-5, with D unresolved. This CDR3 is 11 amino acids long. With 3 bases removed from V and 5 bases from J, the gap between germline ends came to 4 bases. The germline V gene encodes CDR1 SNHLY and CDR2 FYNNEI. CDR3 nucleotide sequence: TGTGCCAGCAGTGAGGGGGAGACCCAGTACTTC. It yields the protein CASSEGETQYF.

J is TRBJ2-5 and V is TRBV6-5; 7 bases fit TRBD2. The V gene end was trimmed by 5 bases and the J gene end by 5 bases; junction bases not matched to a gene: 5. Germline CDR1 and CDR2: MNHEY and SVGAGI. The CDR3 sequence is 13 residues long. The DNA of the CDR3 is TGTGCCAGCAGTCCTCGGGGAGGGGAGACCCAGTACTTC. It encodes CASSPRGGETQYF.

The chain combines TRBV30 with TRBJ1-2, with D unresolved. Trimming took off 5 bases at V and 4 bases at J, with 8 bases between the two ends. The CDR3 is made up of 11 amino acids. CDR1 and CDR2 from the germline V gene are GTSNPN and SVGIG (reference sequence). The CDR3 region is CAWGPSYGYTF. CDR3 sequence (DNA): TGTGCCTGGGGACCGAGCTATGGCTACACCTTC.

The gene calls are TRBV6-6 and TRBJ2-3; tentative D call: TRBD1 (6 bases). Germline loops: CDR1 MNHNY, CDR2 SVGAGI (reference sequence). The CDR3 has 16 residues. Trimming took 6 bases from V and 0 from J, leaving 16 bases between them. CDR3 amino acids: CASRGLGASSTDTQYF. The DNA of the CDR3 is TGTGCCAGCAGGGGTTTGGGGGCCTCTAGCACAGATACGCAGTATTTT.

The chain recombines TRBV29-1 with TRBJ2-6; no definite D call. Deletions cut 6 bases from V and 0 bases from J, with 6 bases between. Germline CDR1 SQVTM, CDR2 ANQGSEA. The length of the CDR3 is 13 residues. CDR3 amino acids: CSVTLSGANVLTF. CDR3 sequence (DNA): TGCAGCGTCACCCTCTCTGGGGCCAACGTCCTGACTTTC.

This clone was recorded only once. The chain carries TRBV30 and TRBJ2-5, with TRBD2 identical over 14 bases. The CDR3 totals 17 residues. The germline V gene has CDR1 GTSNPN and CDR2 SVGIG (reference sequence). The J segment lost 4 bases and the V segment lost 3 bases, leaving 10 bases of the junction unmatched. Here the CDR3 reads CAWSRGGTSGGRETQYF. The CDR3 bases are TGTGCCTGGAGCCGCGGAGGGACTAGCGGGGGAAGAGAGACCCAGTACTTC. Together with reference TRBV30 and TRBJ2-5, the CDR3 gives the full variable domain: SQTIHQWPATLVQPVGSPLSLECTVEGTSNPNLYWYRQAAGRGLQLLFYSVGIGQISSEVPQNLSASRPQDRQFILSSKKLLLSDSGFYLCAWSRGGTSGGRETQYFGPGTRLLVL.

This clone was observed a few times. J is TRBJ2-1 and V is TRBV18; TRBD1 aligns across 10 bases. V trimming: 1 base; J trimming: 2 bases; junction bases outside the gene matches: 5. The CDR3 is 17 amino acids. The germline CDR1 and CDR2 sequences are KGHSH and LQKENI. DNA for the CDR3: TGTGCCAGCTCACCACGAAGGGGGACAGGGGCCTACAATGAGCAGTTCTTC. Protein product: CASSPRRGTGAYNEQFF.

The chain uses TRBV10-3 and TRBJ1-2; D remains unclear. The CDR3 spans 13 residues. V was clipped by 5 bases and J by 2 bases, with 9 bases between them. Germline CDR1 is ENHRY and CDR2 is SYGVKD. CDR3 in DNA: TGTGCCATCAGTAAACCAGAGAACTATGGCTACACCTTC. It yields the protein CAISKPENYGYTF.